This T cell receptor beta chain was sequenced during a study of blood T cell repertoires in COVID-19. Turning to the study itself: From the United States, Italy and Spain came samples of acute and convalescent COVID-19.

Assay used: immunoSEQ multiplex PCR; TCRdb lists only in-frame clones, some missing. Among hundreds of thousands of clones listed, around 85% were seen once. This clone was counted a few times. Allocation to cohorts depended on clinical history reported by the participants. Recovered participants had two consecutive negative NP/OP PCR tests, healthcare professional clearance, or symptom resolution. The CDR3 has 16 residues. V was clipped by 2 bases and J by 5 bases; unmatched bases: 4. CDR1 and CDR2 (germline): SGDLS, YYNGEE. The specimen sequenced was PBMCs or T cells enriched from blood (not recorded which). The gene calls are TRBV9 and TRBJ2-1; TRBD2 matches 13 bases. The sequence was obtained from a woman between 40 and 55 years old who had recovered from COVID-19. CDR3 in DNA: TGTGCCAGCAGCGTTGGGACTAGCGGGACTAACAATGAGCAGTTCTTC. Protein sequence: CASSVGTSGTNNEQFF.